This T cell receptor (beta chain) was sequenced for a study of cytomegalovirus exposure and HLA in healthy donors. The donors formed part of the roughly 120-subject validation cohort, distinct from the roughly 700-subject first cohort. V shed 6 bases, J shed 2 bases, and the junction held 7 bases outside the gene matches. The CDR3 sequence is 16 residues long. CDR1 and CDR2 from the germline V gene are SEHNR and FQNEAQ (reference sequence). TCRdb's copy holds only in-frame clones and misses some; the assay was immunoSEQ multiplex PCR. The sample lists tens of thousands of clones; under 96% were seen once.

This TCR was recovered from a woman aged 18 to 35 in good health and CMV-seropositive. Sequencing was carried out using PBMCs. The chain couples TRBV7-9 to TRBJ2-2; 9 bases line up with TRBD2. The CDR3: CASRLAGTSNTGELFF. The CDR3 bases are TGTGCCAGCAGATTGGCCGGGACTAGCAACACCGGGGAGCTGTTTTTT.